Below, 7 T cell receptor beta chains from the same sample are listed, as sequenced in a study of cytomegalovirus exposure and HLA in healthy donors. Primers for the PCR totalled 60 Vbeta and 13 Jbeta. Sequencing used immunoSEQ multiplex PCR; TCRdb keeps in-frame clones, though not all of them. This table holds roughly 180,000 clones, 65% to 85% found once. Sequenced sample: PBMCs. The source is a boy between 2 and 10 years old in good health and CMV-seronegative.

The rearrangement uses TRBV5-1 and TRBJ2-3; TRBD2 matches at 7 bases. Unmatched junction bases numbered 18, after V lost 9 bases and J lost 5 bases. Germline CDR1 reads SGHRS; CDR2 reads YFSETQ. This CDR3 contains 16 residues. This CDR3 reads CATLNLGGVKRDTQYF. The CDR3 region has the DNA TGCGCCACCCTGAACCTGGGGGGGGTCAAAAGAGATACGCAGTATTTT.

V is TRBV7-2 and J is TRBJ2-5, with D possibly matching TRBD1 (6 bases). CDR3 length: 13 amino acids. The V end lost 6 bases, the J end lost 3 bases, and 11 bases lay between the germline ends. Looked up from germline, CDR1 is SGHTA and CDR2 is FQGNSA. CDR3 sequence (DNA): TGTGCCAGCAGGAATACAGGGAAAGAGACCCAGTACTTC. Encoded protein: CASRNTGKETQYF.

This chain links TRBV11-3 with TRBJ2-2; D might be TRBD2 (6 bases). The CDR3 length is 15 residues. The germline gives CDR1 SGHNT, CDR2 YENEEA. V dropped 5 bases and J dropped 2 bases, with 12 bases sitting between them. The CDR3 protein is CASSPSGANTGELFF. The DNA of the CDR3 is TGTGCCAGCAGCCCTTCGGGAGCTAACACCGGGGAGCTGTTTTTT.

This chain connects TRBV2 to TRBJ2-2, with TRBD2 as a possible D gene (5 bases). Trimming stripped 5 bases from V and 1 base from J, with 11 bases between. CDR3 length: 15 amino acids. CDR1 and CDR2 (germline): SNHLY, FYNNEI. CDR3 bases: TGTGCCAGCAGTCTAACGGGAATGAACACCGGGGAGCTGTTTTTT. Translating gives CASSLTGMNTGELFF.

In nucleotides, the CDR3 is TGCGCCAGCAGCTTGGAATCGAGCTCCTACGAGCAGTACTTC. This translates into CASSLESSSYEQYF. This chain joins TRBV5-1 and TRBJ2-5; D gene unclear. The DNA end favors TRBJ2-7, so the J call may be wrong. This CDR3 contains 14 residues. Germline V gene sequence: CDR1 SGHRS, CDR2 YFSETQ.

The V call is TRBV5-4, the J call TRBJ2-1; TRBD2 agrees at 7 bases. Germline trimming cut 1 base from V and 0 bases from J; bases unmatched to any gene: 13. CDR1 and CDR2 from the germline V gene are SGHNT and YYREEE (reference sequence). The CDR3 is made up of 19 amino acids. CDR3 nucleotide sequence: TGTGCCAGCAGCTTGTTTGCTAGCGGTTCTTACGGCTCCTACAATGAGCAGTTCTTC. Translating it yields CASSLFASGSYGSYNEQFF. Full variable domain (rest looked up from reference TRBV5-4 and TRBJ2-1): ETGVTQSPTHLIKTRGQQVTLRCSSQSGHNTVSWYQQALGQGPQFIFQYYREEENGRGNFPPRFSGLQFPNYSSELNVNALELDDSALYLCASSLFASGSYGSYNEQFFGPGTRLTVL.

The DNA for the CDR3 is TGTGCCAGCAGTGAAGCAGGGGCCCACTATGGCTACACCTTC. Encoded protein: CASSEAGAHYGYTF. The chain carries TRBV6-1 and TRBJ1-2, with D possibly TRBD1 on 5 matching bases. CDR3 size: 14 residues. The germline V and J ends were trimmed by 0 bases and 3 bases, with 8 bases remaining between them. From germline, CDR1 is MNHNS and CDR2 SASEGT.